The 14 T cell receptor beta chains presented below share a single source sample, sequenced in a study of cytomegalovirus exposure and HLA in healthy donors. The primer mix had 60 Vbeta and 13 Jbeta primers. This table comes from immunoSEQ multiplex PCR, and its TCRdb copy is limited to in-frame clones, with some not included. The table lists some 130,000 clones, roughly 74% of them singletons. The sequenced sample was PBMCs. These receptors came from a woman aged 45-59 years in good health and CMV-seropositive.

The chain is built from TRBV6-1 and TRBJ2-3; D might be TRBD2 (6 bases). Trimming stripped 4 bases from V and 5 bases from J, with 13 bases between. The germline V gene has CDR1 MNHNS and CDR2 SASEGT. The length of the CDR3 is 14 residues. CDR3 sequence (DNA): TGTGCCAGCAGTGCTAGCGATGGTAAAGATACGCAGTATTTT. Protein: CASSASDGKDTQYF.

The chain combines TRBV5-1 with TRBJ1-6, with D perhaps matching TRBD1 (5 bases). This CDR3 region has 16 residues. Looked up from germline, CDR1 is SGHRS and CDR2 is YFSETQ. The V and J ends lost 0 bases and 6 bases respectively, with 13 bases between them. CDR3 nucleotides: TGCGCCAGCAGCTTGGATTGGGGGGGACGTAATTCACCCCTCCACTTT. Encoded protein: CASSLDWGGRNSPLHF.

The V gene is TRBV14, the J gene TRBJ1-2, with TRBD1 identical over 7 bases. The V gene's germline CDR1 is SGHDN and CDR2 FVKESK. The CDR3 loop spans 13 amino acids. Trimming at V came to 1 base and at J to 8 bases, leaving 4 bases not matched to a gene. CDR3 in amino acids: CASSQATGVGYTF. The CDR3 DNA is TGTGCCAGCAGCCAAGCTACAGGGGTCGGCTACACCTTC.

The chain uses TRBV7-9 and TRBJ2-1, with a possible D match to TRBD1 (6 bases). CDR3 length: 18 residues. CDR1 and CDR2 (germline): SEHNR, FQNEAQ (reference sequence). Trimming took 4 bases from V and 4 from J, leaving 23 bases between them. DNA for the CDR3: TGTGCCAGCAGCTCCACAATTTCGTGGCAGGGGTCTTACAATGAGCAGTTCTTC. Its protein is CASSSTISWQGSYNEQFF.

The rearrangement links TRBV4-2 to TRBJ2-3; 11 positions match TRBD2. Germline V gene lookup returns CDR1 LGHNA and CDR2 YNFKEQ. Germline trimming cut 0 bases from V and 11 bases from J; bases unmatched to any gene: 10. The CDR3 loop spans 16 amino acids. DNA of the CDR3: TGTGCCAGCAGCCAAGAGTTAGCGGGGGGGACCTGGGGGCAGTATTTT. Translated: CASSQELAGGTWGQYF.

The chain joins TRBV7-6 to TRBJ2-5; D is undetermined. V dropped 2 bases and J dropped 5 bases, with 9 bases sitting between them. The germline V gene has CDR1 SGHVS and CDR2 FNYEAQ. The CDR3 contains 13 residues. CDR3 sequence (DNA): TGTGCCAGCAGCTTAAATTTCGGTGAGACCCAGTACTTC. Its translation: CASSLNFGETQYF.

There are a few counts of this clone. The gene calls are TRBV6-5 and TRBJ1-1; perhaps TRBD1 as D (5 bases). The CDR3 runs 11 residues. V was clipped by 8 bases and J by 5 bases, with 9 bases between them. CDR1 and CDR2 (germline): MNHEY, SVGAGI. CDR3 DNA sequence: TGTGCCAGCGGGAGGACAACTGAAGCTTTCTTT. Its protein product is CASGRTTEAFF.

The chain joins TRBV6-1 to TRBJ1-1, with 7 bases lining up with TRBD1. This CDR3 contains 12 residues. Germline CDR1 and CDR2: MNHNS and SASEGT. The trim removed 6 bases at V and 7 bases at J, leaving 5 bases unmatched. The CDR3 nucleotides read TGTGCCAGCAGGGAGGGGGCCCTTGAAGCTTTCTTT. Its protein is CASREGALEAFF.

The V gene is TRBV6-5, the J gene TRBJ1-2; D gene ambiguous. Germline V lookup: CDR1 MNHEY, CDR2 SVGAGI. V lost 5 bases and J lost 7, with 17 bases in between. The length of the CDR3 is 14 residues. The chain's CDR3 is CASSRAGRVPGYTF. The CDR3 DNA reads TGTGCCAGCAGTCGAGCGGGGAGGGTCCCTGGCTACACCTTC.

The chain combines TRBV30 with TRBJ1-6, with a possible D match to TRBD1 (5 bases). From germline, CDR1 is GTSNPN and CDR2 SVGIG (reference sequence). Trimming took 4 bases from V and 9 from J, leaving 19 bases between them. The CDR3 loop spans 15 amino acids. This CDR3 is CAWTGLKSLGSPLHF. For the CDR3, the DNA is TGTGCCTGGACAGGGTTGAAAAGTCTGGGTTCACCCCTCCACTTT.

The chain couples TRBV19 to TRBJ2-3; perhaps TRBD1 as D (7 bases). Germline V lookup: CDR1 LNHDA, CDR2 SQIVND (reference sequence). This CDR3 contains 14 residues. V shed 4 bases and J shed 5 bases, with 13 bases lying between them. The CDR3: CASSTAGGIDTQYF. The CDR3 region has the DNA TGTGCCAGTAGTACGGCAGGGGGGATAGATACGCAGTATTTT.

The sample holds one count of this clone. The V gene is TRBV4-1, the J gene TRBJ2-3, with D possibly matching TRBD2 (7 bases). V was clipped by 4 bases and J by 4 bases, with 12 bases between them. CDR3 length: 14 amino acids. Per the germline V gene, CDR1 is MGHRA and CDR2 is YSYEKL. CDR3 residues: CASSLRGAPDTQYF. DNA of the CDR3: TGCGCCAGCAGCCTACGGGGGGCTCCAGATACGCAGTATTTT.

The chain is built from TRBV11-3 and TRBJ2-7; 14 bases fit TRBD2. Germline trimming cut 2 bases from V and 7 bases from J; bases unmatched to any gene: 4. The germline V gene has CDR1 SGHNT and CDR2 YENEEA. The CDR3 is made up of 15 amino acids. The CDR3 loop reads CASSLLRTSGGEQYF. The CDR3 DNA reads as TGTGCCAGCAGCTTACTCCGGACTAGCGGGGGGGAGCAGTACTTC.

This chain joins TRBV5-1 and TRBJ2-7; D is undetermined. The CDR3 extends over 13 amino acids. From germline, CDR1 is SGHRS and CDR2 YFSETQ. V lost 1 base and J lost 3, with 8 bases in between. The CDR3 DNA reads TGCGCCAGCAGCTTGACCCAGCGCTACGAGCAGTACTTC. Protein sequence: CASSLTQRYEQYF.